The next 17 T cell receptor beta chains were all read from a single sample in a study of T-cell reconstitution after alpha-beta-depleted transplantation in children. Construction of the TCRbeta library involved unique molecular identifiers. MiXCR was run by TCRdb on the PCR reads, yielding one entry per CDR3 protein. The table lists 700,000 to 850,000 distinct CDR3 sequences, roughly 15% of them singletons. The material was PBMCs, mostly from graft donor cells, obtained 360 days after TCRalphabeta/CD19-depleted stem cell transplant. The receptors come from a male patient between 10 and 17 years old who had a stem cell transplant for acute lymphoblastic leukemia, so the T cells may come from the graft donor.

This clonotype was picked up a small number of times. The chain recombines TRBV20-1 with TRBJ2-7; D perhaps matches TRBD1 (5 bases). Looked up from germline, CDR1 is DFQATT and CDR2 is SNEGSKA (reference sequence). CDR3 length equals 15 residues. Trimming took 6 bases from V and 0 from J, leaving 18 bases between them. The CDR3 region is CSAPTGTGPSYEQYF. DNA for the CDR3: TGCAGTGCCCCGACGGGTACAGGACCCTCCTACGAGCAGTACTTC.

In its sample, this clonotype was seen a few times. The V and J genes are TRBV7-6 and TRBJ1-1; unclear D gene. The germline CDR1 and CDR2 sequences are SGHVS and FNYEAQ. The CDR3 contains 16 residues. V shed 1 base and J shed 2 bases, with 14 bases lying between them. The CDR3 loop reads CASSLVYAVGNTEAFF. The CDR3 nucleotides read TGTGCCAGCAGCTTAGTTTACGCGGTCGGAAACACTGAAGCTTTCTTT.

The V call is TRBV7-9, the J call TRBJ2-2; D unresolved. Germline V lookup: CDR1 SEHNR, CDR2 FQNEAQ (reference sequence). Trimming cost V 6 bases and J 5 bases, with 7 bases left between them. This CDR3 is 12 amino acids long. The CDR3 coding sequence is TGTGCCAGCAGGATCCGGACCGGGGAGCTGTTTTTT. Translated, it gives CASRIRTGELFF.

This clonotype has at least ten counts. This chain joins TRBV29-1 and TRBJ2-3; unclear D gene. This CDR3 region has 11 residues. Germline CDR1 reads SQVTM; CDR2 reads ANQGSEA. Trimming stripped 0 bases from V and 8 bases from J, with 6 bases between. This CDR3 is CSVEDRATQYF. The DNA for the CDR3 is TGCAGCGTTGAAGATAGGGCTACGCAGTATTTT.

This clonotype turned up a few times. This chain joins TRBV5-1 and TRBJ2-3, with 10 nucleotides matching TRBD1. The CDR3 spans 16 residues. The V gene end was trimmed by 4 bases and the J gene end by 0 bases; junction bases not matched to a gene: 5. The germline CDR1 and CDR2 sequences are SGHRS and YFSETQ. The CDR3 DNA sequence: TGCGCCAGCAGCCAGGGACAGGGGTGGAGCACAGATACGCAGTATTTT. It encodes CASSQGQGWSTDTQYF.

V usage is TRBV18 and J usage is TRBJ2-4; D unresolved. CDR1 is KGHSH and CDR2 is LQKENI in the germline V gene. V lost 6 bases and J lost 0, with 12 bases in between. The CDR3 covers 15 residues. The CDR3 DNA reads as TGTGCCAGCTCTCCGGGTTCTATAGCCAAAAACATTCAGTACTTC. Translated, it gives CASSPGSIAKNIQYF.

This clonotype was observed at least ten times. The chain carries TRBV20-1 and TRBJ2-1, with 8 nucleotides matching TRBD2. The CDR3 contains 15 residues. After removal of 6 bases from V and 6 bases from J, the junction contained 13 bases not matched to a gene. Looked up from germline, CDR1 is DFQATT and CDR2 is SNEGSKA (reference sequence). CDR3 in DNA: TGCAGTGCATGGCACCCGGGACTAGGGGTCAATGAGCAGTTCTTC. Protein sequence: CSAWHPGLGVNEQFF.

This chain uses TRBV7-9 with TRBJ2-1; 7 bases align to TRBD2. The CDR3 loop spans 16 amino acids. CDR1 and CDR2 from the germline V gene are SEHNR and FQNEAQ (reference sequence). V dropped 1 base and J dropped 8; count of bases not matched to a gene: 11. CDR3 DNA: TGTGCCAGCAGCTTAGGTGGCACTAGCGCTACCCATGAGCAGTTCTTC. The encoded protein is CASSLGGTSATHEQFF. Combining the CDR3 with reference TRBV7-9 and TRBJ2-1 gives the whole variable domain DTGVSQNPRHKITKRGQNVTFRCDPISEHNRLYWYRQTLGQGPEFLTYFQNEAQLEKSRLLSDRFSAERPKGSFSTLEIQRTEQGDSAMYLCASSLGGTSATHEQFFGPGTRLTVL.

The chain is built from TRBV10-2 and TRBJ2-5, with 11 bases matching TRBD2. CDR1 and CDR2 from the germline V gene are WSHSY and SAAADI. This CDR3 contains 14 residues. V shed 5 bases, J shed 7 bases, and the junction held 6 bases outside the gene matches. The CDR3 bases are TGCGCCAGCAGTCGGACTAGCGGGCCGGGGACCCAGTACTTC. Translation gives CASSRTSGPGTQYF.

CDR3 in DNA: TGCGCCAGCAGCTTGGCCCCGAATTCACCCCTCCACTTT. This sequence encodes CASSLAPNSPLHF. The chain joins TRBV5-1 to TRBJ1-6; D not certain. Between the trimmed V and J ends, which lost 0 bases and 7 bases, there was a span of 5 bases. The CDR3 loop spans 13 amino acids. Germline V gives CDR1 SGHRS, CDR2 YFSETQ.

DNA for the CDR3: TGCGCCAGCAGCCAACCGACTAGCGGGAGAAAAGAGACCCAGTACTTC. Amino acid sequence: CASSQPTSGRKETQYF. V usage is TRBV4-1 and J usage is TRBJ2-5; the match to TRBD2 covers 12 bases. This CDR3 region has 16 residues. After removal of 2 bases from V and 3 bases from J, the junction contained 4 bases not matched to a gene. Germline loops: CDR1 MGHRA, CDR2 YSYEKL.

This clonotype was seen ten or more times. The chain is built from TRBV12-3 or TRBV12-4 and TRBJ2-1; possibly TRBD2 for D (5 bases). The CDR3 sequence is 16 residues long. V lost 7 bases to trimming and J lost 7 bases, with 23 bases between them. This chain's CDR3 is CASMPPWAGKNNEQFF. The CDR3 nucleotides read TGTGCCAGCATGCCGCCCTGGGCGGGTAAGAATAATGAGCAGTTCTTC.

The CDR3 DNA reads TGTGCCAGCAACGAGGGACTGGGGAATCGCGAGCAGTACTTC. The encoded protein is CASNEGLGNREQYF. The chain recombines TRBV9 with TRBJ2-7; possible D gene TRBD2, 6 bases. The CDR3 length is 14 residues. Germline V gene sequence: CDR1 SGDLS, CDR2 YYNGEE. Trimming took 6 bases from V and 6 from J, leaving 19 bases between them.

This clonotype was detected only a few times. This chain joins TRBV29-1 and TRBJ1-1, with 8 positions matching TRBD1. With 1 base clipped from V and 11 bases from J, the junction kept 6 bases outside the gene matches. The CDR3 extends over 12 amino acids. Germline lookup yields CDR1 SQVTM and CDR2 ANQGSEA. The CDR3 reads CSVEAVQGGAFF. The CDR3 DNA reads TGCAGCGTTGAAGCAGTACAGGGGGGGGCTTTCTTT.

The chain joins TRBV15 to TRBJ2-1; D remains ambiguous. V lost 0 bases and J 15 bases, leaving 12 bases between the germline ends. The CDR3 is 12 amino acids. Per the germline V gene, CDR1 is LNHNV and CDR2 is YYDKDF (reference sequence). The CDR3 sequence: CATSRDFALVFF. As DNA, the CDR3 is TGTGCCACCAGCAGAGACTTTGCCCTGGTGTTCTTC.

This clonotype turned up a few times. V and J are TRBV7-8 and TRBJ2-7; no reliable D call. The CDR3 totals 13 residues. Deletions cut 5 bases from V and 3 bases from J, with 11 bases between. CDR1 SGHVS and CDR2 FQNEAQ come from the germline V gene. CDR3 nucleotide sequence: TGTGCCAGCAGCGCAATCAGAAACTACGAGCAGTACTTC. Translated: CASSAIRNYEQYF.

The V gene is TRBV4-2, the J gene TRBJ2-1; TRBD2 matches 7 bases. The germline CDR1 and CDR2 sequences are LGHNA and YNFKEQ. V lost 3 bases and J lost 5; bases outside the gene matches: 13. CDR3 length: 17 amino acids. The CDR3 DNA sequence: TGTGCCAGCAGCCACCTCCGCCGAAGACTAGCAGACAATGAGCAGTTCTTC. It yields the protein CASSHLRRRLADNEQFF.